Below are 6 T cell receptor beta chains sequenced from a single sample in a study of beta chain features in type 1 diabetes. The sequenced template was cDNA made from the entire isolated RNA. TCRdb's table, derived via immunoSEQ multiplex PCR, lists solely in-frame clones and lacks some. The profile shows around 160,000 clones, 50% to 70% of them singletons. Antigen specificity for these receptors is unknown. Study observations and caveats: Shortening that was moderate but significant affected the TCRB CDR3s of Type 1 diabetes patients in all four CD4+ subsets.

Sequencing was performed on naive CD4+ T cells from blood. The receptors stem from a man aged 25 to 40 with type 1 diabetes.

This chain joins TRBV5-1 and TRBJ2-7; 9 positions match TRBD1. This CDR3 spans 16 amino acids. From germline, CDR1 is SGHRS and CDR2 YFSETQ. J was trimmed by 3 bases and V by 0 bases; bases with no gene match: 7. CDR3 sequence (DNA): TGCGCCAGCAGCTTGGGTCGGGACAGGGTCATCTACGAGCAGTACTTC. It codes for CASSLGRDRVIYEQYF.

In its sample, this clone was seen once. The chain uses TRBV18 and TRBJ1-1; D remains ambiguous. CDR3 length: 13 amino acids. The germline V and J ends were trimmed by 5 bases and 8 bases, with 15 bases remaining between them. The V gene's germline CDR1 is KGHSH and CDR2 LQKENI. DNA of the CDR3: TGTGCCAGCTCAGGGTGGGAGTCGACAGAAGCTTTCTTT. Amino acid sequence: CASSGWESTEAFF.

V and J are TRBV15 and TRBJ1-2; possibly TRBD1 for D (5 bases). The CDR3 loop spans 12 amino acids. Germline V lookup: CDR1 LNHNV, CDR2 YYDKDF (reference sequence). Trimming left V 5 bases short and J 13 bases short, with 17 bases between. The CDR3: CATSAPMGPLTF. The CDR3 nucleotides read TGTGCCACCAGCGCCCCGATGGGACCTCTCACCTTC. The full variable domain, with the rest looked up from reference TRBV15 and TRBJ1-2, is DAMVIQNPRYQVTQFGKPVTLSCSQTLNHNVMYWYQQKSSQAPKLLFHYYDKDFNNEADTPDNFQSRRPNTSFCFLDIRSPGLGDTAMYLCATSAPMGPLTFGSGTRLTVV.

The chain recombines TRBV19 with TRBJ2-4; the D is unclear. V dropped 6 bases and J dropped 3 bases, with 15 bases sitting between them. From germline, CDR1 is LNHDA and CDR2 SQIVND (reference sequence). CDR3 length equals 15 residues. The CDR3 region has the DNA TGTGCCAGTAGCTCTCCCAGCGAATTCAAAAACATTCAGTACTTC. It codes for CASSSPSEFKNIQYF.

The chain joins TRBV7-2 to TRBJ2-3, with TRBD2 identical over 7 bases. Germline trimming cut 5 bases from V and 3 bases from J; bases unmatched to any gene: 11. The germline gives CDR1 SGHTA, CDR2 FQGNSA. This CDR3 is 16 amino acids long. The CDR3 sequence: CASSLTSSLPTDTQYF. The CDR3 DNA is TGTGCCAGCAGCCTGACTAGCTCTCTGCCTACAGATACGCAGTATTTT. Complete variable domain (other parts from reference TRBV7-2 and TRBJ2-3): GAGVSQSPSNKVTEKGKDVELRCDPISGHTALYWYRQSLGQGLEFLIYFQGNSAPDKSGLPSDRFSAERTGGSVSTLTIQRTQQEDSAVYLCASSLTSSLPTDTQYFGPGTRLTVL.

The chain recombines TRBV7-9 with TRBJ2-6; D not resolved. CDR1 is SEHNR and CDR2 is FQNEAQ in the germline V gene (reference sequence). Trimming shortened V by 5 bases and J by 5 bases, and 7 bases separated the two germline ends. The CDR3 is 13 amino acids. CDR3 loop: CASSPPRANVLTF. The CDR3 DNA reads TGTGCCAGCAGCCCTCCCCGGGCCAACGTCCTGACTTTC.